These 11 T cell receptor beta chains came from one sample sequenced in a study of cytomegalovirus exposure and HLA in healthy donors. The PCR contained 60 Vbeta and 13 Jbeta primers. The repertoire was sequenced with immunoSEQ multiplex PCR; TCRdb's copy has only in-frame clones and lacks some. The sample shows 90,000 to 120,000 clones, 82% of them seen only once. The sequencing input was PBMCs. These receptors all come from a man aged 25 to 40 in good health and CMV-seropositive.

The chain uses TRBV4-2 and TRBJ2-2; 9 bases fit TRBD2. Germline CDR1 is LGHNA and CDR2 is YNFKEQ. CDR3 length: 16 residues. Losses at the gene ends were 1 base for V and 6 bases for J; bases not matched to a gene: 6. The CDR3 DNA sequence: TGTGCCAGCAGCCAAGGGATGCGACTAGCGGCCGGGGAGCTGTTTTTT. This gives the protein CASSQGMRLAAGELFF.

V and J are TRBV25-1 and TRBJ2-1; tentative D call: TRBD2 (5 bases). This CDR3 has 14 residues. V was clipped by 5 bases and J by 8 bases, with 16 bases between them. Germline loops: CDR1 MGHDK, CDR2 SYGVNS. DNA of the CDR3: TGTGCCAGCAGTTACGACGGGGTAATCGATGAGCAGTTCTTC. Its protein product is CASSYDGVIDEQFF.

This chain uses TRBV7-2 with TRBJ1-1; no definite D call. The CDR3 consists of 13 residues. Germline CDR1 SGHTA, CDR2 FQGNSA. The V end was cut by 5 bases, the J end by 4 bases, with 11 bases between. The CDR3 bases are TGTGCCAGCAGCCCTGGCCGGGGCACTGAAGCTTTCTTT. Translating gives CASSPGRGTEAFF.

The V and J genes are TRBV5-6 and TRBJ2-6; 8 bases map to TRBD1. After removal of 2 bases from V and 4 bases from J, the junction contained 8 bases not matched to a gene. CDR1 and CDR2 (germline): SGHDT, YYEEEE. The CDR3 loop spans 17 amino acids. The CDR3 DNA reads as TGTGCCAGCAGCTTCGGCAGGGGGCTTGGCGGGGCCAACGTCCTGACTTTC. This translates into CASSFGRGLGGANVLTF.

This sequence joins TRBV11-2 and TRBJ1-6; D perhaps matches TRBD1 (6 bases). The CDR3 extends over 16 amino acids. Trimming left V 5 bases short and J 1 base short, with 12 bases between. The germline gives CDR1 SGHAT, CDR2 FQNNGV. The CDR3 coding sequence is TGTGCCAGCAGCCACAGGGTGGTGTCCTATAATTCACCCCTCCACTTT. Amino acids: CASSHRVVSYNSPLHF.

This rearrangement joins TRBV5-1 to TRBJ2-5, with 7 bases identical to TRBD1. The CDR3 runs 14 residues. Germline V gives CDR1 SGHRS, CDR2 YFSETQ. Trimming cost V 0 bases and J 5 bases; bases outside gene matches: 4. The CDR3 loop is CASSLGDSGETQYF. CDR3 sequence (DNA): TGCGCCAGCAGCTTGGGGGACAGCGGTGAGACCCAGTACTTC.

V is TRBV5-1 and J is TRBJ2-5, with 9 bases matching TRBD2. V lost 2 bases to trimming and J lost 5 bases; unmatched junction nucleotides: 7. CDR3 length: 15 residues. Per germline, CDR1 SGHRS and CDR2 YFSETQ. The CDR3 is CASSLGGGAGETQYF. CDR3 sequence (DNA): TGCGCCAGCAGCTTAGGCGGGGGGGCCGGCGAGACCCAGTACTTC.

V is TRBV11-2 and J is TRBJ1-1; possible D gene TRBD1, 5 bases. V was pared by 5 bases and J by 2 bases, with 12 bases between. CDR1 is SGHAT, CDR2 FQNNGV, per germline. CDR3 length equals 14 residues. CDR3 in amino acids: CASSGLQDNTEAFF. Written as DNA, the CDR3 is TGTGCCAGCAGCGGATTACAGGATAACACTGAAGCTTTCTTT. The complete variable domain, with remaining parts taken from reference TRBV11-2 and TRBJ1-1, reads EAGVAQSPRYKIIEKRQSVAFWCNPISGHATLYWYQQILGQGPKLLIQFQNNGVVDDSQLPKDRFSAERLKGVDSTLKIQPAKLEDSAVYLCASSGLQDNTEAFFGQGTRLTVV.

The V and J genes are TRBV6-1 and TRBJ1-1; D unclear. CDR1 is MNHNS, CDR2 SASEGT, per germline. The CDR3 covers 11 residues. With 3 bases removed from V and 7 bases from J, the gap between germline ends came to 6 bases. Written as DNA, the CDR3 is TGTGCCAGCAGTGATCGTTTTGAAGCTTTCTTT. This encodes CASSDRFEAFF.

The rearrangement links TRBV5-1 to TRBJ1-2; no clear D gene. The V and J ends lost 1 base and 4 bases respectively, with 8 bases between them. Germline-derived CDR1 and CDR2 are SGHRS and YFSETQ. The CDR3 consists of 13 residues. This chain's CDR3 is CASSLNSPYGYTF. The DNA of the CDR3 is TGCGCCAGCAGCTTGAACAGCCCCTATGGCTACACCTTC.

The rearrangement joins TRBV5-1 to TRBJ2-1; 13 nucleotides line up with TRBD2. Germline V gives CDR1 SGHRS, CDR2 YFSETQ. Unmatched junction bases numbered 4, after V lost 4 bases and J lost 6 bases. The CDR3 extends over 15 amino acids. Written as DNA, the CDR3 is TGCGCCAGCAGCGAACTAGCGGGGGGGCCCAATGAGCAGTTCTTC. Its translation: CASSELAGGPNEQFF.